This T cell receptor beta chain was documented in a study of cytomegalovirus exposure and HLA in healthy donors. Overall study findings and caveats: Only CMV serostatus was available as immune exposure information.

Researchers ran the PCR with 60 Vbeta and 13 Jbeta primers. Some clones are missing from TCRdb's copy, which holds only in-frame ones; the method was immunoSEQ multiplex PCR. The sample includes around 150,000 clones, around four fifths of them seen just once. CDR1 WNHNN and CDR2 SYGVQD come from the germline V gene (reference sequence). V lost 0 bases and J lost 8, with 11 bases in between. The length of the CDR3 is 14 residues. A note on this clone: Its cognate antigen is unknown.

The clonotype originates from a man younger than 45 in good health. The gene calls are TRBV10-1 and TRBJ2-1; a weak D match, TRBD2 (6 bases). Material: PBMCs. The CDR3: CASSESFREHEQFF. The DNA of the CDR3 is TGCGCCAGCAGTGAGTCTTTTCGGGAGCATGAGCAGTTCTTC.